This passage covers 19 T cell receptor beta chains from one sample sequenced in a study of blood T cells in healthy people across ages. Then a second PCR, running about 6 to 12 cycles, was carried out with a sample-barcoded 5' primer and a J-beta primer mix. Each CDR3 protein is one row after TCRdb ran MiXCR on the 5' RACE reads. This sample carries hundreds of thousands of distinct CDR3 sequences, nearly 25% of them seen once, and the ten largest clones take 8.7%. Separately, the same data were catalogued under a study of T cells of mothers and their children.

Material: blood. The receptors originated from a boy aged 10-17 years in good health.

This clonotype was seen a handful of times. The rearrangement joins TRBV7-9 to TRBJ2-7; D unresolved. CDR1 is SEHNR and CDR2 is FQNEAQ in the germline V gene (reference sequence). CDR3 size: 11 residues. Between the trimmed V and J ends, which lost 6 bases and 6 bases, there was a span of 9 bases. CDR3 DNA: TGTGCCAGCAGGGGCTCGGTCGAGCAGTACTTC. Amino acids: CASRGSVEQYF. Combining the CDR3 with reference TRBV7-9 and TRBJ2-7 gives the whole variable domain DTGVSQNPRHKITKRGQNVTFRCDPISEHNRLYWYRQTLGQGPEFLTYFQNEAQLEKSRLLSDRFSAERPKGSFSTLEIQRTEQGDSAMYLCASRGSVEQYFGPGTRLTVT.

Details on this clonotype: An end of the junction does not agree with germline; a read error may underlie this. V and J are TRBV29-1 and TRBJ1-2; no firm D call. There are 13 residues in the CDR3. The germline V gene encodes CDR1 SQVTM and CDR2 ANQGSEA. CDR3 loop: CSVKDDPVGGYTF. CDR3 DNA: TGCAGCGTTAAAGACGATCCGGTGGGAGGCTACACCTTC.

V is TRBV28 and J is TRBJ2-2; TRBD1 or TRBD2 may be the D gene (7 bases each). The CDR3 length is 15 residues. Trimming shortened V by 3 bases and J by 6 bases, and 14 bases separated the two germline ends. Germline lookup yields CDR1 MDHEN and CDR2 SYDVKM. The CDR3 loop reads CASSLSRGGAGELFF. CDR3 bases: TGTGCCAGCAGTTTGAGCAGGGGGGGTGCCGGGGAGCTGTTTTTT.

The rearrangement links TRBV15 to TRBJ1-1, with a tentative D call TRBD1 (5 bases). Trimming cost V 8 bases and J 1 base, with 8 bases left between them. Germline V CDR1 and CDR2: LNHNV, YYDKDF (reference sequence). This CDR3 has 12 amino acids. As DNA, the CDR3 is TGTGCCACCGCGGGACGGAACACTGAAGCTTTCTTT. Residues: CATAGRNTEAFF. Full variable domain (outside the CDR3, taken from reference TRBV15 and TRBJ1-1): DAMVIQNPRYQVTQFGKPVTLSCSQTLNHNVMYWYQQKSSQAPKLLFHYYDKDFNNEADTPDNFQSRRPNTSFCFLDIRSPGLGDTAMYLCATAGRNTEAFFGQGTRLTVV.

As for this clonotype: A clone one base away is much larger, so this may be a read error. The gene calls are TRBV12-3 or TRBV12-4 and TRBJ2-2; D is undetermined. Trimming stripped 7 bases from V and 0 bases from J, with 3 bases between. The length of the CDR3 is 12 residues. The CDR3 reads CASTPNTGELFF. In DNA, the CDR3 is TGTGCCAGCACCCCGAACACCGGGGAGCTGTTTTTT.

This rearrangement joins TRBV6-5 to TRBJ2-5, with TRBD1 identical over 7 bases. Germline V lookup: CDR1 MNHEY, CDR2 SVGAGI. With V trimmed by 6 bases and J by 4 bases, 8 bases remained unmatched. This CDR3 region has 14 residues. CDR3: CASSVVKGAETQYF. Here the CDR3 DNA reads TGTGCCAGCAGCGTAGTGAAGGGGGCAGAGACCCAGTACTTC.

The chain combines TRBV5-5 with TRBJ1-3; D is possibly TRBD1 (5 bases). In germline, CDR1 is SGHKS, CDR2 YYEKEE (reference sequence). Trimming left V 0 bases short and J 3 bases short, with 7 bases between. The CDR3 sequence is 14 residues long. This CDR3 is CASSLAGLGNTIYF. As DNA, the CDR3 is TGTGCCAGCAGCTTGGCAGGGCTTGGAAACACCATATATTTT. Based on the CDR3 plus reference TRBV5-5 and TRBJ1-3, the full variable domain is DAGVTQSPTHLIKTRGQQVTLRCSPISGHKSVSWYQQVLGQGPQFIFQYYEKEERGRGNFPDRFSARQFPNYSSELNVNALLLGDSALYLCASSLAGLGNTIYFGEGSWLTVV.

The chain links TRBV7-9 to TRBJ1-4, with D unclear. The germline gives CDR1 SEHNR, CDR2 FQNEAQ (reference sequence). V was shortened by 5 bases and J by 7 bases, with 11 bases between the two germline ends. The CDR3 has 13 residues. The chain's CDR3 is CASSPPSFEKLFF. The CDR3 bases are TGTGCCAGCAGCCCACCTTCGTTTGAAAAACTGTTTTTT.

The rearrangement links TRBV27 to TRBJ2-3; 13 nucleotides align to TRBD2. Per germline, CDR1 MNHEY and CDR2 SMNVEV (reference sequence). The V and J ends lost 6 bases and 2 bases, in that order; junction bases with no gene match: 5. This CDR3 is built from 16 residues. Written as DNA, the CDR3 is TGTGCCAGCAGGTGGGGACTAGCGGGGCCCACAGATACGCAGTATTTT. It translates to CASRWGLAGPTDTQYF.

The chain recombines TRBV3-1 with TRBJ1-1; D is uncertain. Trimming removed 1 base at V and 6 bases at J, with 21 bases between. The germline gives CDR1 LGHDT, CDR2 YNNKEL (reference sequence). The CDR3 sequence is 17 residues long. As DNA, the CDR3 is TGTGCCAGCAGCCAAGGGCCGTCGGCAAAAGGTTTCTCTGAAGCTTTCTTT. Its translation is CASSQGPSAKGFSEAFF.

This clonotype was counted ten times or more. The V and J genes are TRBV4-3 and TRBJ1-4; D is unresolved. CDR3 length equals 14 residues. The ends were cut back, 4 bases at V and 5 bases at J, with 11 bases in the middle. Germline V gene data show CDR1 as LGHNA and CDR2 as YSLEER. CDR3 sequence reads: CASSRLVSNEKLFF. The CDR3 DNA reads as TGCGCCAGCAGCCGCCTGGTGTCGAATGAAAAACTGTTTTTT.

Only a few counts were recorded for this clonotype. The rearrangement uses TRBV14 and TRBJ2-7; D not resolved. Trimming removed 0 bases from V and 0 bases from J, with 6 bases in between. There are 14 residues in the CDR3. Looked up from germline, CDR1 is SGHDN and CDR2 is FVKESK. CDR3 in amino acids: CASSQDADSYEQYF. The CDR3 coding sequence is TGTGCCAGCAGCCAAGACGCAGACTCCTACGAGCAGTACTTC.

V and J are TRBV27 and TRBJ2-1, with 9 bases fitting TRBD2. In germline, CDR1 is MNHEY, CDR2 SMNVEV (reference sequence). The CDR3 spans 16 residues. Trimming took 5 bases from V and 3 from J; bases not matched to a gene: 8. The chain's CDR3 is CASSTTGTSYYNEQFF. CDR3 DNA: TGTGCCAGCAGTACGACCGGGACTAGCTACTACAATGAGCAGTTCTTC.

At least ten counts were recorded for this clonotype. The chain couples TRBV5-1 to TRBJ2-3, with D possibly being TRBD1 (5 bases). Looked up from germline, CDR1 is SGHRS and CDR2 is YFSETQ. V dropped 0 bases and J dropped 0 bases, with 5 bases sitting between them. This CDR3 comprises 14 residues. CDR3 residues: CASSLGQSTDTQYF. CDR3 nucleotide sequence: TGCGCCAGCAGCTTGGGACAGAGCACAGATACGCAGTATTTT.

The table lists this clonotype with a few counts. This sequence joins TRBV5-4 and TRBJ2-2, with D hard to call. Trimming shortened V by 0 bases and J by 7 bases, and 16 bases separated the two germline ends. Germline V gene data show CDR1 as SGHNT and CDR2 as YYREEE (reference sequence). There are 16 residues in the CDR3. This CDR3 is CASSLDLRPTNGELFF. The CDR3 coding sequence is TGTGCCAGCAGCTTGGATTTAAGGCCAACCAACGGGGAGCTGTTTTTT.

As to this clonotype: As the CDR3 is not closed by the conserved phenylalanine or tryptophan, this likely results from a read error. The chain links TRBV6-4 to TRBJ2-1; 10 bases align to TRBD2. The CDR3 runs to 15 residues. CDR1 is MRHNA and CDR2 is SNTAGT in the germline V gene. V gave up 4 bases and J gave up 0 bases; unmatched junction bases: 0. This chain's CDR3 is CASSGTSGSYNEQFL. The CDR3, as DNA: TGTGCCAGCAGTGGGACTAGCGGCTCCTACAATGAGCAGTTCCTC.

Written as DNA, the CDR3 is TGTGCCAGCGCGTGGGGGCTAGGCTACGAGCAGTACTTC. Residues: CASAWGLGYEQYF. The J gene is TRBJ2-7, the V gene TRBV27; D might be TRBD1 (6 bases). The CDR3 has 13 amino acids. Trimming took off 8 bases at V and 3 bases at J, with 14 bases between the two ends. The germline CDR1 and CDR2 sequences are MNHEY and SMNVEV (reference sequence).

V gene TRBV4-3 combines with J gene TRBJ2-1; D is perhaps TRBD1 (5 bases). CDR1 LGHNA and CDR2 YSLEER come from the germline V gene. The CDR3 is made up of 12 amino acids. V lost 8 bases and J lost 4, with 9 bases in between. For the CDR3, the DNA is TGCGCCAGCGGCACAGGTTACAATGAGCAGTTCTTC. It is translated as CASGTGYNEQFF.

This clonotype was found a few times. The chain employs TRBV7-8 and TRBJ2-1, with TRBD2 identical over 11 bases. V lost 2 bases, J lost 8 bases, and 14 bases stayed unmatched. This CDR3 is 18 amino acids long. Germline V CDR1 and CDR2: SGHVS, FQNEAQ. CDR3: CASSLRRGSGRASDEQFF. In DNA, the CDR3 is TGTGCCAGCAGCTTAAGGCGGGGTAGCGGGAGGGCCTCGGATGAGCAGTTCTTC.